These 19 T cell receptor beta chains were all obtained from the same sample, sequenced in a study of cytomegalovirus exposure and HLA in healthy donors. The primer mix had 60 Vbeta and 13 Jbeta primers. Method: immunoSEQ multiplex PCR; TCRdb's copy keeps in-frame clones and lacks some. The repertoire consists of tens of thousands of clones, with approximately 68% occurring once and the leading ten covering under 25%. Sequencing was performed on PBMCs. The source is a woman in her forties or fifties in good health and CMV-seropositive.

The chain employs TRBV7-8 and TRBJ1-3, with a weak D call TRBD1 (5 bases). Per the germline V gene, CDR1 is SGHVS and CDR2 is FQNEAQ. This CDR3 is built from 18 residues. Trimming left V 0 bases short and J 0 bases short, with 15 bases between. As DNA, the CDR3 is TGTGCCAGCAGCTTAGCGAGGCTCAGGGTTCGCTCTGGAAACACCATATATTTT. It codes for CASSLARLRVRSGNTIYF.

V is TRBV15 and J is TRBJ1-6, with D uncertain. This CDR3 is 17 amino acids long. V shed 0 bases and J shed 8 bases, with 17 bases lying between them. CDR1 and CDR2 (germline): LNHNV, YYDKDF (reference sequence). CDR3: CATSRDFVLGADSPLHF. The DNA for the CDR3 is TGTGCCACCAGCAGAGATTTTGTTCTGGGAGCCGATTCACCCCTCCACTTT. Together with reference TRBV15 and TRBJ1-6, the CDR3 gives the full variable domain: DAMVIQNPRYQVTQFGKPVTLSCSQTLNHNVMYWYQQKSSQAPKLLFHYYDKDFNNEADTPDNFQSRRPNTSFCFLDIRSPGLGDTAMYLCATSRDFVLGADSPLHFGNGTRLTVT.

The CDR3 here is CASSLEGGGTGELFF. CDR3 nucleotide sequence: TGCGCCAGCAGCTTGGAAGGGGGAGGGACCGGGGAGCTGTTTTTT. The chain carries TRBV5-1 and TRBJ2-2; possibly TRBD2 for D (7 bases). Germline loops: CDR1 SGHRS, CDR2 YFSETQ. This CDR3 has 15 amino acids. With 0 bases removed from V and 5 bases from J, the gap between germline ends came to 11 bases.

The chain uses TRBV7-2 and TRBJ1-4, with TRBD1 identical over 10 bases. This CDR3 comprises 13 residues. Germline lookup yields CDR1 SGHTA and CDR2 FQGNSA. The V and J ends lost 4 bases and 10 bases, in that order; junction bases with no gene match: 3. The CDR3 coding sequence is TGTGCCAGCAGCTCCCGGGACAGGGGAAAACTGTTTTTT. Translation: CASSSRDRGKLFF. The full variable domain, its missing parts supplied by reference TRBV7-2 and TRBJ1-4, is GAGVSQSPSNKVTEKGKDVELRCDPISGHTALYWYRQSLGQGLEFLIYFQGNSAPDKSGLPSDRFSAERTGGSVSTLTIQRTQQEDSAVYLCASSSRDRGKLFFGSGTQLSVL.

The rearrangement links TRBV30 to TRBJ1-1; no clear D. Between the trimmed V and J ends, which lost 3 bases and 6 bases, there was a span of 11 bases. Germline CDR1 is GTSNPN and CDR2 is SVGIG (reference sequence). This CDR3 has 12 residues. The CDR3: CAWRPGSSEAFF. The CDR3 DNA is TGTGCCTGGAGACCGGGGTCGTCTGAAGCTTTCTTT.

The CDR3 nucleotides read TGTGCCAGCAGCTCCTCCGGCGGGGGGGGCTACTACAATGAGCAGTTCTTC. Translation: CASSSSGGGGYYNEQFF. The J gene is TRBJ2-1, the V gene TRBV11-2, with 9 bases lining up with TRBD2. J was trimmed by 3 bases and V by 4 bases; bases with no gene match: 10. CDR3 length: 17 amino acids. The germline CDR1 and CDR2 sequences are SGHAT and FQNNGV.

The J gene is TRBJ2-3, the V gene TRBV30; D is possibly TRBD2 (7 bases). There are 15 residues in the CDR3. In germline, CDR1 is GTSNPN, CDR2 SVGIG (reference sequence). V lost 2 bases to trimming and J lost 1 base, with 13 bases between them. In nucleotides, the CDR3 is TGTGCCTGGAGTTGGGGCGGGGGCCGCACAGATACGCAGTATTTT. Its translation: CAWSWGGGRTDTQYF. Looking up the rest from reference TRBV30 and TRBJ2-3 gives the full variable domain: SQTIHQWPATLVQPVGSPLSLECTVEGTSNPNLYWYRQAAGRGLQLLFYSVGIGQISSEVPQNLSASRPQDRQFILSSKKLLLSDSGFYLCAWSWGGGRTDTQYFGPGTRLTVL.

This clone was counted between two and nine times. The chain carries TRBV5-1 and TRBJ2-3, with D possibly TRBD1 on 6 matching bases. This CDR3 spans 14 amino acids. CDR1 and CDR2 from the germline V gene are SGHRS and YFSETQ. V shed 3 bases and J shed 4 bases, with 12 bases lying between them. The CDR3 DNA sequence: TGCGCCAGCAGCTCCAGGACAGACTCAGATACGCAGTATTTT. Translated, it gives CASSSRTDSDTQYF.

The rearrangement joins TRBV6-5 to TRBJ2-3; a possible D gene is TRBD1 (5 bases). Germline V gene sequence: CDR1 MNHEY, CDR2 SVGAGI. V was cut by 5 bases and J by 2 bases, with 11 bases left in between. The CDR3 has 14 amino acids. The CDR3, as DNA: TGTGCCAGCAGTACCAGGGAAATCACAGATACGCAGTATTTT. Its translation: CASSTREITDTQYF.

V gene TRBV11-1 combines with J gene TRBJ1-1; D is unresolved. CDR1 and CDR2 from the germline V gene are SGHAT and FQDESV (reference sequence). V was trimmed by 3 bases and J by 9 bases, leaving 11 bases between them. The CDR3 sequence is 12 residues long. In DNA form, the CDR3 reads TGTGCCAGCAGCTTGGCGACATCTCAAGCTTTCTTT. It yields the protein CASSLATSQAFF.

This clone is a singleton in its sample. The CDR3 sequence: CASSLGVQGDEKLFF. CDR3 DNA: TGTGCCAGCAGCTTAGGAGTCCAGGGCGATGAAAAACTGTTTTTT. This chain joins TRBV13 and TRBJ1-4; the D gene is possibly TRBD1 (5 bases). Germline CDR1 is PRHDT and CDR2 is FYEKMQ (reference sequence). V lost 0 bases and J lost 6, with 11 bases in between. The CDR3 totals 15 residues.

This rearrangement joins TRBV30 to TRBJ2-2, with TRBD2 matching over 7 bases. The CDR3 has 15 amino acids. Germline V CDR1 and CDR2: GTSNPN, SVGIG (reference sequence). After removal of 1 base from V and 2 bases from J, the junction contained 4 bases not matched to a gene. The CDR3 region is CAWSGLAVNTGELFF. CDR3 DNA sequence: TGTGCCTGGAGTGGCCTAGCGGTTAACACCGGGGAGCTGTTTTTT.

This clone came up once. The gene calls are TRBV19 and TRBJ1-1; tentative D call: TRBD1 (5 bases). Deletions cut 10 bases from V and 1 base from J, with 10 bases between. Germline CDR1 is LNHDA and CDR2 is SQIVND (reference sequence). The length of the CDR3 is 12 residues. Here the CDR3 reads CATSTENTEAFF. For the CDR3, the DNA is TGTGCCACTTCGACAGAGAACACTGAAGCTTTCTTT.

A few counts support this clone. The chain uses TRBV10-3 and TRBJ2-5, with D maybe TRBD2 (5 bases). Germline-derived CDR1 and CDR2 are ENHRY and SYGVKD. The CDR3 is 16 residues long. Trimming pared 0 bases from V and 3 bases from J, leaving 14 bases between. The CDR3 is CAISESSDYQKETQYF. The CDR3 bases are TGTGCCATCAGTGAGTCTTCAGACTATCAGAAAGAGACCCAGTACTTC.

This clone was detected a few times. The chain has TRBV2 and TRBJ2-1; 10 bases align to TRBD2. CDR1 SNHLY and CDR2 FYNNEI come from the germline V gene. This CDR3 spans 12 amino acids. V lost 1 base and J lost 16; bases outside the gene matches: 4. The CDR3 DNA is TGTGCCAGCAGTGAAGTAGCGGGGGGACCTTTCTTC. Protein sequence: CASSEVAGGPFF.

This clone was picked up a small number of times. J is TRBJ2-5 and V is TRBV10-3, with D perhaps TRBD1 (5 bases). The germline V gene has CDR1 ENHRY and CDR2 SYGVKD. CDR3 length: 15 amino acids. V was shortened by 3 bases and J by 1 base, with 12 bases between the two germline ends. The DNA for the CDR3 is TGTGCCATCAGTGAAGCCGACAGAATCCAAGAGACCCAGTACTTC. Its translation: CAISEADRIQETQYF.

The chain has TRBV7-8 and TRBJ2-7; a weak D match, TRBD1 (6 bases). The ends were cut back, 1 base at V and 2 bases at J, with 15 bases in the middle. Germline-derived CDR1 and CDR2 are SGHVS and FQNEAQ. This CDR3 region has 16 residues. CDR3 sequence reads: CASSLGVETGTYEQYF. CDR3 in DNA: TGTGCCAGCAGCTTAGGAGTTGAGACAGGTACCTACGAGCAGTACTTC.

This chain connects TRBV4-3 to TRBJ1-1; perhaps TRBD1 as D (6 bases). Per germline, CDR1 LGHNA and CDR2 YSLEER. V lost 1 base, J lost 5 bases, and 26 bases lay in between. There are 19 residues in the CDR3. The DNA of the CDR3 is TGCGCCAGCAGCCAAGGTGTTTCAACAGGAGAGGGGGACGGGACTGAAGCTTTCTTT. Translation: CASSQGVSTGEGDGTEAFF.

The V call is TRBV10-3, the J call TRBJ2-2, with D tentatively TRBD1 (6 bases). The germline V gene encodes CDR1 ENHRY and CDR2 SYGVKD. The CDR3 is made up of 13 amino acids. V was shortened by 5 bases and J by 4 bases, with 8 bases between the two germline ends. The CDR3 loop reads CAISMTGTGELFF. As DNA, the CDR3 is TGTGCCATCAGTATGACAGGCACCGGGGAGCTGTTTTTT.